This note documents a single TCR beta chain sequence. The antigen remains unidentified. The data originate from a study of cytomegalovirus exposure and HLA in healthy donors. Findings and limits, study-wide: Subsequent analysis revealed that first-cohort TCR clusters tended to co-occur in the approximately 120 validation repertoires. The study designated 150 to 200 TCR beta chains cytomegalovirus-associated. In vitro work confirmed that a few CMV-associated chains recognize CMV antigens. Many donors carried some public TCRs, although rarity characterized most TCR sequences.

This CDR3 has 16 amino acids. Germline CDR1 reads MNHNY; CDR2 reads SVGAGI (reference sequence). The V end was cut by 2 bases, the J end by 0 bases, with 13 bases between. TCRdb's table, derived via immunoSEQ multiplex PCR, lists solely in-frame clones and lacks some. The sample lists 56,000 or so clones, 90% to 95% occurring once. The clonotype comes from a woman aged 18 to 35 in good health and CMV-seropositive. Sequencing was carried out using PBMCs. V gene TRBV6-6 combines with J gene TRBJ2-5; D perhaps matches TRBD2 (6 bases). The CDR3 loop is CASSYAQTRYQETQYF. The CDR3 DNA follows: TGTGCCAGCAGTTACGCCCAGACTAGATACCAAGAGACCCAGTACTTC.